The entry below describes one T cell receptor (beta chain). Its antigen is as yet unknown. This sample is drawn from a study of cytomegalovirus exposure and HLA in healthy donors. General observations from the study: Most sequenced TCRs were rare (though some public TCRs occurred in many donors). About 87% or about 30% of the time was how often most TCR beta V segments were productive, according to an earlier analysis.

The CDR3 contains 14 residues. In germline, CDR1 is ENHRY, CDR2 SYGVKD. V lost 3 bases, J lost 1 base, and 8 bases lay in between. Vbeta (60) and Jbeta (13) primers were used in the PCR. Assay: immunoSEQ multiplex PCR; the TCRdb copy retains only in-frame clones and omits some. The sample lists 200,000 to 250,000 clones, around 85% seen once, with over 1% in the top ten. This clonotype originated in a human donor in good health. J is TRBJ2-3 and V is TRBV10-3; D is unresolved. The specimen sequenced was PBMCs. The CDR3 DNA follows: TGTGCCATCAGTGAAATCCCAGGCACAGATACGCAGTATTTT. This sequence encodes CAISEIPGTDTQYF.